This T cell receptor (beta chain) was retrieved from a study of T cell responses to AZD1222 COVID-19 vaccine. The study's findings and limits: Just 5 to 7 people given AZD1222 tested seropositive at baseline. Dominant at 160-218 and 743-854, vaccine-associated CD4 TCRs also spanned spike. Females made up more of the donors, who were largely white British, and clonal diversity may have come out too low. The peak T cell response came first, and repertoires were sampled only after it.

Repertoires were generated with immunoSEQ multiplex PCR, while TCRdb's copy carries only in-frame clones and drops some. The sample contains about 120,000 clones, over 75% of which appear only once. The CDR3 loop spans 18 amino acids. The germline V gene encodes CDR1 SGHRS and CDR2 YFSETQ. Losses at the gene ends were 4 bases for V and 5 bases for J; bases not matched to a gene: 20. This clone is a singleton in its sample. The target antigen is unknown. The source material was peripheral blood, sampled on day 0 of AZD1222 vaccination. The J gene is TRBJ2-7, the V gene TRBV5-1; TRBD1 agrees at 8 bases. This receptor was taken from an adult in good health. DNA of the CDR3: TGCGCCAGCAGCCCTCGGACAGGGTGGGGGAAATCCGGAAACGAGCAGTACTTC. Translating it yields CASSPRTGWGKSGNEQYF.